This paragraph covers one T cell receptor beta chain sequence. One junction end disagrees with the germline gene, perhaps due to a read error. The CDR3 covers 15 residues. Looked up from germline, CDR1 is SGHAT and CDR2 is FQNNGV. From 450 to 550 ng total RNA, TCR beta cDNA was generated with a primer in the constant region. Employing slightly modified ARM-PCR, three nested multiplex PCR rounds were run, and these gave rise to the TCR beta libraries. The first two PCR rounds used TRBV1-TRBV30 forward primers with a C-beta reverse primer, about 10 cycles each. TCRdb analysed the multiplex PCR reads with MiXCR anew, one entry per CDR3 protein. This sample has around 210,000 distinct CDR3 sequences, with roughly 61% found just once. This sample is drawn from a study of tumor-infiltrating lymphocytes in primary liver carcinoma. About the research overall: The patient population consisted of men and women between 30 and 69 years of age.

The source of the blood RNA was unsorted whole blood, and germline DNA was extracted as well. V usage is TRBV11-2 and J usage is TRBJ1-2; no reliable D call. The receptor comes from a woman aged 55-69 years with primary liver carcinoma and hepatitis B virus infection. The specimen was peripheral blood. In DNA form, the CDR3 reads TGTGCCAGCAGCTTAGGGGTCGGCAGCACCTATGGCTACACATTC. Protein sequence: CASSLGVGSTYGYTF.